Detailed here is one T cell receptor beta chain. Authors' data handling: Amplification with reference gene primers provided the estimates of nucleated cell counts. Clones were read by immunoSEQ multiplex PCR, and TCRdb kept only the in-frame ones, dropping some. The V and J calls and clone size were taken over from that table, and D and trimming were inferred from the DNA. This sample yields about 52,000 clones, of which 70% to 90% are seen a single time; 12% to 15% belongs to the top ten. This sample is drawn from a study of blood T cell repertoires in COVID-19. Germline V CDR1 and CDR2: MNHEY, SVGAGI. V shed 2 bases, J shed 8 bases, and the junction held 6 bases outside the gene matches. This CDR3 has 15 residues.

This TCR was sampled from a man aged 65 to 79 with acute or convalescent COVID-19. The sample was peripheral blood. The chain employs TRBV6-5 and TRBJ2-1; 10 nucleotides line up with TRBD2. The CDR3 protein is CASSYESSGSYEQFF. CDR3 in DNA: TGTGCCAGCAGTTACGAGTCTAGCGGGAGTTATGAGCAGTTCTTC.